The T cell receptor beta chain under discussion was sequenced for a study of T cell responses to AZD1222 COVID-19 vaccine. The overall study: The study pooled second doses at about 4 or about 12 weeks.

This clone showed up just once. Germline CDR1 reads SGDLS; CDR2 reads YYNGEE. Trimming left V 0 bases short and J 12 bases short, with 16 bases between. The CDR3 covers 14 residues. Only in-frame clones appear in the TCRdb table, and some are missing; sequencing was by immunoSEQ multiplex PCR. This sample has about 100,000 clones, with 85% to 90% found just once. Sequencing used peripheral blood, obtained on day 0 of AZD1222 vaccination. This rearrangement joins TRBV9 to TRBJ2-1; D is possibly TRBD2 (5 bases). The sequence came from an adult in good health. In nucleotides, the CDR3 is TGTGCCAGCAGCGTAGATGTGGGAGAACTCACGCAGTTCTTC. This gives the protein CASSVDVGELTQFF.